This is a list of T cell receptor beta chains from one sample in a study of T-cell memory formation after mild COVID-19. Each CDR3 protein gets one entry after TCRdb re-called the 5' RACE reads with MiXCR. The data show about 350,000 distinct CDR3 sequences, roughly 13% seen once. Sequencing was carried out using PBMCs or a T cell subset sorted from them (not recorded which). These receptors all come from a man aged 18 to 30 who had mild COVID-19 (a few samples of this study predate the infection). Cell type and time point are not known. CDR3s include the opening cysteine and the closing phenylalanine or tryptophan. The order of the fields is D gene, V gene, clone size, J gene, CDR3 length, CDR3 protein, CDR3 DNA. The D gene is left open where the match is weak. Clone size is given for some rows only: seen once, a few or many times, or a class if the clone is expanded.

d_call: TRBD2
v_call: TRBV7-3
clone_size: many
j_call: TRBJ2-1
cdr3_length: 13
cdr3_aa: CASSSGDYNEQFF
cdr3_nt: TGTGCCAGCAGTAGCGGGGACTACAATGAGCAGTTCTTC

d_call: TRBD1
v_call: TRBV29-1
clone_size: few
j_call: TRBJ2-3
cdr3_length: 14
cdr3_aa: CSAEATGGTDTQYF
cdr3_nt: TGCAGCGCCGAGGCGACAGGGGGCACAGATACGCAGTATTTT

d_call: -
v_call: TRBV11-2
clone_size: -
j_call: TRBJ1-1
cdr3_length: 15
cdr3_aa: CASSSQETMNTEAFF
cdr3_nt: TGTGCCAGCAGCTCGCAGGAAACTATGAACACTGAAGCTTTCTTT

d_call: -
v_call: TRBV5-4
clone_size: few
j_call: TRBJ2-2
cdr3_length: 15
cdr3_aa: CASSSWRLNTGELFF
cdr3_nt: TGTGCCAGCAGCTCCTGGCGTCTCAACACCGGGGAGCTGTTTTTT

d_call: -
v_call: TRBV6-5
clone_size: few
j_call: TRBJ1-1
cdr3_length: 13
cdr3_aa: CASSYLGYTEAFF
cdr3_nt: TGTGCCAGCAGTTATTTGGGGTACACTGAAGCTTTCTTT

d_call: TRBD2
v_call: TRBV7-6
clone_size: -
j_call: TRBJ2-1
cdr3_length: 14
cdr3_aa: CATSLAGGYNEQFF
cdr3_nt: TGTGCCACCTCTCTAGCGGGGGGTTACAATGAGCAGTTCTTC

d_call: -
v_call: TRBV7-2
clone_size: -
j_call: TRBJ2-7
cdr3_length: 14
cdr3_aa: CASGEGTNSYEQYF
cdr3_nt: TGTGCCAGCGGTGAGGGCACAAACTCCTACGAGCAGTACTTC

d_call: TRBD1
v_call: TRBV20-1
clone_size: few
j_call: TRBJ2-3
cdr3_length: 14
cdr3_aa: CSAVTGGLGDTQYF
cdr3_nt: TGCAGTGCGGTGACAGGGGGCTTAGGAGATACGCAGTATTTT

d_call: -
v_call: TRBV24-1
clone_size: few
j_call: TRBJ1-1
cdr3_length: 14
cdr3_aa: CATSDVHSKVGAFF
cdr3_nt: TGTGCCACCAGTGATGTCCACAGCAAGGTGGGGGCTTTCTTT

d_call: -
v_call: TRBV5-6
clone_size: many
j_call: TRBJ2-1
cdr3_length: 15
cdr3_aa: CASSLGLVNYNEQFF
cdr3_nt: TGTGCCAGCAGCTTAGGGCTAGTCAACTACAATGAGCAGTTCTTC

d_call: -
v_call: TRBV5-1
clone_size: many
j_call: TRBJ1-1
cdr3_length: 16
cdr3_aa: CASKVRLEGWGTEAFF
cdr3_nt: TGCGCCAGCAAGGTGAGGTTGGAAGGCTGGGGCACTGAAGCTTTCTTT

d_call: -
v_call: TRBV7-7
clone_size: few
j_call: TRBJ1-6
cdr3_length: 13
cdr3_aa: CASSLDSYSPLHF
cdr3_nt: TGTGCCAGCAGCTTGGACAGCTATTCACCCCTCCACTTT

d_call: -
v_call: TRBV6-2/TRBV6-3
clone_size: few
j_call: TRBJ2-3
cdr3_length: 13
cdr3_aa: CASSIGDTDTQYF
cdr3_nt: TGTGCCAGCAGTATTGGAGACACAGATACGCAGTATTTT

d_call: -
v_call: TRBV7-7
clone_size: -
j_call: TRBJ2-3
cdr3_length: 14
cdr3_aa: CASSSTESTDTQYF
cdr3_nt: TGTGCCAGCAGCTCCACAGAGAGCACAGATACGCAGTATTTT

d_call: -
v_call: TRBV6-2/TRBV6-3
clone_size: -
j_call: TRBJ2-1
cdr3_length: 14
cdr3_aa: CASSYPGVYNEQFF
cdr3_nt: TGTGCCAGCAGTTACCCAGGCGTCTACAATGAGCAGTTCTTC

d_call: TRBD1
v_call: TRBV4-1
clone_size: many
j_call: TRBJ2-3
cdr3_length: 19
cdr3_aa: CASSQEPGQGVIGTDTQYF
cdr3_nt: TGCGCCAGCAGCCAAGAGCCGGGACAGGGGGTTATTGGCACAGATACGCAGTATTTT

d_call: TRBD1
v_call: TRBV5-1
clone_size: -
j_call: TRBJ2-1
cdr3_length: 14
cdr3_aa: CASSITGAYNEQFF
cdr3_nt: TGCGCCAGCAGCATTACAGGGGCCTACAATGAGCAGTTCTTC

d_call: TRBD2
v_call: TRBV19
clone_size: few
j_call: TRBJ2-1
cdr3_length: 14
cdr3_aa: CASTRGEGYNEQFF
cdr3_nt: TGTGCCAGTACCCGAGGGGAGGGATACAATGAGCAGTTCTTC

d_call: -
v_call: TRBV5-1
clone_size: -
j_call: TRBJ1-4
cdr3_length: 16
cdr3_aa: CASSQGPPPTNEKLFF
cdr3_nt: TGCGCCAGCAGCCAAGGGCCACCCCCAACTAATGAAAAACTGTTTTTT

d_call: TRBD1
v_call: TRBV7-2
clone_size: -
j_call: TRBJ1-3
cdr3_length: 16
cdr3_aa: CASSHLGGPYGNTIYF
cdr3_nt: TGTGCCAGCAGTCACCTAGGGGGCCCCTATGGAAACACCATATATTTT

d_call: -
v_call: TRBV12-3/TRBV12-4
clone_size: -
j_call: TRBJ2-6
cdr3_length: 14
cdr3_aa: CASRDRPGANVLTF
cdr3_nt: TGTGCCAGCAGAGACAGGCCTGGGGCCAACGTCCTGACATTC

d_call: -
v_call: TRBV4-3
clone_size: -
j_call: TRBJ1-6
cdr3_length: 15
cdr3_aa: CASSHSRGENSPLHF
cdr3_nt: TGCGCCAGCAGCCACTCACGTGGGGAGAATTCACCCCTCCACTTT

d_call: -
v_call: TRBV12-3/TRBV12-4
clone_size: few
j_call: TRBJ2-5
cdr3_length: 13
cdr3_aa: CASSQSLGETQYF
cdr3_nt: TGTGCCAGCAGCCAGTCCTTAGGAGAGACCCAGTACTTC

d_call: -
v_call: TRBV7-2
clone_size: -
j_call: TRBJ2-2
cdr3_length: 14
cdr3_aa: CASSQVGGGGELFF
cdr3_nt: TGTGCCAGCAGCCAGGTCGGCGGAGGCGGGGAGCTGTTTTTT

d_call: -
v_call: TRBV2
clone_size: few
j_call: TRBJ1-6
cdr3_length: 12
cdr3_aa: CASSDTNSPLHF
cdr3_nt: TGTGCCAGCAGTGATACGAATTCACCCCTCCACTTT

d_call: TRBD2
v_call: TRBV24-1
clone_size: many
j_call: TRBJ2-5
cdr3_length: 16
cdr3_aa: CATSDHGLAGQETQYF
cdr3_nt: TGTGCCACCAGTGATCACGGTTTAGCGGGACAAGAGACCCAGTACTTC

d_call: -
v_call: TRBV20-1
clone_size: few
j_call: TRBJ1-6
cdr3_length: 16
cdr3_aa: CSATPGNPQANSPLHF
cdr3_nt: TGCAGTGCCACCCCCGGGAACCCCCAGGCTAATTCACCCCTCCACTTT

d_call: -
v_call: TRBV7-2
clone_size: many
j_call: TRBJ2-3
cdr3_length: 14
cdr3_aa: CASSFLVSTDTQYF
cdr3_nt: TGTGCCAGCAGCTTCCTAGTCAGTACAGATACGCAGTATTTT